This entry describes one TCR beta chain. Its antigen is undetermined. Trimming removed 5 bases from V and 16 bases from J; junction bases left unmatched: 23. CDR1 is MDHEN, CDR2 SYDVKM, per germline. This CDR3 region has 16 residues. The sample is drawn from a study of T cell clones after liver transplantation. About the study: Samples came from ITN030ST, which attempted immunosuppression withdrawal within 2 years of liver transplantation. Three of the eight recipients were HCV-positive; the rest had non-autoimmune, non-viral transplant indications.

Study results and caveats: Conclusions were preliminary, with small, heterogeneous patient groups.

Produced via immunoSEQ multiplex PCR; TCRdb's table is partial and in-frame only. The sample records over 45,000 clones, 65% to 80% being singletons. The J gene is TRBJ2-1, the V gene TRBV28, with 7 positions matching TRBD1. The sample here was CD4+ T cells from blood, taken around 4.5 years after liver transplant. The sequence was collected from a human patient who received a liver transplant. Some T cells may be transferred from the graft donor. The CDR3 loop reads CASSPTGTASYDMKFF. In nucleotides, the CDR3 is TGTGCCAGCAGTCCCACCGGGACAGCCTCTTACGACATGAAATTCTTC.